This T cell receptor beta chain was profiled in a study of T cell responses to AZD1222 COVID-19 vaccine. The study, taken as a whole, reports: Among vaccine-associated CD4 TCRs, coverage spanned spike, with dominance at 160-218 and 743-854. None of the repertoires were sampled until the peak T cell response had passed. Receipt of two AZD1222 doses was followed by a rise in Spike-specific TCR breadth and depth.

The repertoire was sequenced with immunoSEQ multiplex PCR; TCRdb's copy has only in-frame clones and lacks some. In the table there are about 140,000 clones, 80% to 90% of which are singletons. On this clone: As yet, its antigen is unknown.

V lost 0 bases and J lost 5, with 7 bases in between. Germline CDR1 SEHNR, CDR2 FQNEAQ (reference sequence). The CDR3 sequence is 14 residues long. This rearrangement joins TRBV7-9 to TRBJ2-2; no reliable D call. The sequenced sample was peripheral blood, obtained on day 0 of AZD1222 vaccination. This TCR was sampled from an adult in good health. CDR3 nucleotides: TGTGCCAGCAGCTTAGCCGTCGGGACCGGGGAGCTGTTTTTT. Amino acids: CASSLAVGTGELFF.